This TCR beta chain was found in a study of CD8+ T cells in alopecia areata. The treatment denotes: oral pan-JAK inhibitor, 5-10 mg twice daily. From germline, CDR1 is SGHTA and CDR2 FQGTGA. The CDR3 covers 13 residues. V was clipped by 4 bases and J by 4 bases, with 10 bases between them. Extracted RNA was reverse transcribed, and the resulting cDNA served as sequencing template. Libraries were prepared by immunoSEQ multiplex PCR; TCRdb keeps only in-frame clonotypes and omits some of them. The sample holds about 220,000 clones; about three fifths are singletons and the top ten take around 1.4%. This clone was detected a few times.

This TCR was sampled from a human donor with alopecia areata. The starting material was CD4+ T cells sorted from blood, obtained at week 4, from a patient treated with tofacitinib. V usage is TRBV7-3 and J usage is TRBJ2-5, with D perhaps matching TRBD1 (6 bases). CDR3 in DNA: TGTGCCAGCAGCTACAGGGAAGGAGAGACCCAGTACTTC. Translating it yields CASSYREGETQYF.